The 21 T cell receptor beta chains presented below share a single source sample, sequenced in a study of CD8 T cells in Susac syndrome. Random hexamers were used to reverse transcribe about 0.45 to 1 ug of RNA. TCRdb called the immunoSEQ multiplex PCR reads again in MiXCR, with one record for every CDR3 protein. The sample contains some 200,000 distinct CDR3 sequences, over 90% of which appear only once. Source material: CD4+ T cells from PBMCs. These receptors came from a human donor with multiple sclerosis.

This clonotype was picked up one time. This chain connects TRBV5-4 to TRBJ2-1; 13 bases are a match to TRBD2. V trimming: 4 bases; J trimming: 7 bases; junction bases outside the gene matches: 8. The CDR3 has 16 residues. From germline, CDR1 is SGHNT and CDR2 YYREEE (reference sequence). The CDR3 nucleotides read TGTGCCAGCAGCGGAGGAGGACTAGCGGGAGATAATGAGCAGTTCTTC. Translated: CASSGGGLAGDNEQFF.

This sequence joins TRBV11-2 and TRBJ2-2; TRBD2 matches at 10 bases. Per the germline V gene, CDR1 is SGHAT and CDR2 is FQNNGV. The junction had 19 bases not matched to a gene; V was cut back by 4 bases and J by 5 bases. The CDR3 has 20 residues. CDR3 in amino acids: CASSSNRKREGNIPTGELFF. In DNA form, the CDR3 reads TGTGCCAGCAGCTCGAACCGAAAGCGGGAGGGGAATATTCCTACCGGGGAGCTGTTTTTT.

CDR3 in DNA: TGCAGTGCTAAAAATACAGGGGAAATAAGCAATCAGCCCCAGCATTTT. This gives the protein CSAKNTGEISNQPQHF. The chain has TRBV20-1 and TRBJ1-5; 7 bases map to TRBD1. In germline, CDR1 is DFQATT, CDR2 SNEGSKA (reference sequence). This CDR3 has 16 amino acids. J lost 1 base, V lost 4 bases, and 10 bases had no gene match.

This chain connects TRBV20-1 to TRBJ1-1; maybe TRBD1 (5 bases). V was shortened by 4 bases and J by 2 bases, with 17 bases between the two germline ends. Germline CDR1 is DFQATT and CDR2 is SNEGSKA (reference sequence). The CDR3 runs to 15 residues. CDR3 region: CSATPSGAGNTEAFF. The CDR3, as DNA: TGCAGTGCTACCCCCTCCGGGGCAGGAAACACTGAAGCTTTCTTT.

This chain uses TRBV11-2 with TRBJ1-1; D possibly corresponds to TRBD1 (5 bases). The CDR3 length is 14 residues. The germline CDR1 and CDR2 sequences are SGHAT and FQNNGV. V lost 3 bases to trimming and J lost 7 bases, with 15 bases between them. The CDR3: CASSFTGYADEAFF. The CDR3 DNA reads as TGTGCCAGCAGCTTTACAGGATACGCTGATGAAGCTTTCTTT. Combining the CDR3 with reference TRBV11-2 and TRBJ1-1 gives the whole variable domain EAGVAQSPRYKIIEKRQSVAFWCNPISGHATLYWYQQILGQGPKLLIQFQNNGVVDDSQLPKDRFSAERLKGVDSTLKIQPAKLEDSAVYLCASSFTGYADEAFFGQGTRLTVV.

This clonotype was recorded once. This chain uses TRBV9 with TRBJ2-7, with 12 nucleotides matching TRBD2. This CDR3 region has 16 residues. Trimming removed 0 bases from V and 6 bases from J; junction bases left unmatched: 7. CDR1 and CDR2 (germline): SGDLS, YYNGEE. In DNA, the CDR3 is TGTGCCAGCAGCGTAGGACTAGCGGGGGCGGAGGGCGAGCAGTACTTC. Protein: CASSVGLAGAEGEQYF.

This rearrangement joins TRBV29-1 to TRBJ2-3, with 10 nucleotides matching TRBD2. The V segment lost 7 bases and the J segment 4 bases; nucleotides outside the gene matches: 8. The V gene's germline CDR1 is SQVTM and CDR2 ANQGSEA. The CDR3 contains 14 residues. This CDR3 reads CSAGLAGAADTQYF. CDR3 nucleotides: TGCAGCGCGGGCCTAGCGGGGGCCGCAGATACGCAGTATTTT.

The chain joins TRBV4-1 to TRBJ2-1; no firm D call. CDR1 is MGHRA and CDR2 is YSYEKL in the germline V gene. This CDR3 comprises 17 residues. V gave up 2 bases and J gave up 0 bases, with 14 bases separating them. This CDR3 is CASSQPAVRRSYNEQFF. The CDR3 DNA follows: TGCGCCAGCAGCCAACCAGCAGTAAGACGCTCCTACAATGAGCAGTTCTTC.

Here the CDR3 reads CATQGAGRAFF. The CDR3 coding sequence is TGTGCCACCCAGGGGGCAGGGCGAGCTTTCTTT. V is TRBV2 and J is TRBJ1-1, with TRBD1 matching 8 bases. Germline V gene lookup returns CDR1 SNHLY and CDR2 FYNNEI. CDR3 length equals 11 residues. Trimming cost V 10 bases and J 10 bases; bases outside gene matches: 8.

This clonotype was detected only once. The V call is TRBV20-1, the J call TRBJ2-2; D gene uncertain. The CDR3 totals 14 residues. V gave up 0 bases and J gave up 4 bases, with 9 bases separating them. The germline gives CDR1 DFQATT, CDR2 SNEGSKA (reference sequence). The CDR3 bases are TGCAGTGCTAGAGAGTCAGCTCGCACCGGGGAGCTGTTTTTT. This encodes CSARESARTGELFF.

J is TRBJ2-1 and V is TRBV20-1, with TRBD2 identical over 11 bases. The CDR3 is 12 residues long. The V and J ends lost 7 bases and 6 bases, in that order; junction bases with no gene match: 2. In germline, CDR1 is DFQATT, CDR2 SNEGSKA (reference sequence). The CDR3 DNA reads as TGCAGTGGAACTAGCGGGAGCAATGAGCAGTTCTTC. This gives the protein CSGTSGSNEQFF.

Note on this clonotype: An end of the junction does not agree with germline; a read error may underlie this. The rearrangement uses TRBV12-3 or TRBV12-4 and TRBJ1-2, with D possibly being TRBD1 (5 bases). The CDR3 sequence is 13 residues long. CDR3 coding DNA: TGTGCCAGCACCCCCCTCGGGGCCTATGGCCACACCTTC. Translated: CASTPLGAYGHTF.

The chain carries TRBV5-1 and TRBJ1-4; D gene unclear. V lost 4 bases and J 6 bases, leaving 10 bases between the germline ends. The V gene's germline CDR1 is SGHRS and CDR2 YFSETQ. This CDR3 is 13 amino acids long. Written as DNA, the CDR3 is TGCGCCAGCAGCATGACGATCGATGAAAAACTGTTTTTT. This codes for CASSMTIDEKLFF.

J is TRBJ2-3 and V is TRBV24-1; 7 bases line up with TRBD2. The CDR3 extends over 14 amino acids. The J segment lost 4 bases and the V segment lost 4 bases, leaving 4 bases of the junction unmatched. The germline V gene encodes CDR1 KGHDR and CDR2 SFDVKD. CDR3: CATSDGGRPDTQYF. CDR3 DNA sequence: TGTGCCACCAGTGACGGCGGGAGACCAGATACGCAGTATTTT.

The chain combines TRBV3-1 with TRBJ2-7, with TRBD1 matching 7 bases. CDR1 LGHDT and CDR2 YNNKEL come from the germline V gene (reference sequence). J was trimmed by 4 bases and V by 3 bases; bases with no gene match: 3. The CDR3 is 13 amino acids. The DNA for the CDR3 is TGTGCCAGCAGCCAGACAGGGTGGTACGAGCAGTACTTC. Amino acids: CASSQTGWYEQYF.

CDR3 in DNA: TGTGCCAGCACCCTGCTAGCGGGAGGGGCAGAGCAGTTCTTC. Protein: CASTLLAGGAEQFF. The chain employs TRBV27 and TRBJ2-1; the match to TRBD2 covers 12 bases. CDR1 and CDR2 from the germline V gene are MNHEY and SMNVEV (reference sequence). CDR3 size: 14 residues. Trimming removed 7 bases from V and 10 bases from J; junction bases left unmatched: 8.

V gene TRBV18 combines with J gene TRBJ1-2; D is ambiguous. With 2 bases removed from V and 4 bases from J, the gap between germline ends came to 8 bases. Germline CDR1 reads KGHSH; CDR2 reads LQKENI. CDR3 size: 13 residues. The CDR3 region is CASSPEHSYGYTF. The CDR3 nucleotides are TGTGCCAGCTCACCAGAACACAGCTATGGCTACACCTTC.

The V gene is TRBV12-3 or TRBV12-4, the J gene TRBJ2-6; no clear D gene. This CDR3 spans 14 amino acids. V lost 5 bases and J 2 bases, leaving 7 bases between the germline ends. The CDR3 coding sequence is TGTGCCAGCAGTCGGCTGGCTGGGGCCAACGTCCTGACTTTC. It translates to CASSRLAGANVLTF.

In this sample, this clonotype turned up once. This sequence joins TRBV27 and TRBJ2-1, with D uncertain. Germline CDR1 reads MNHEY; CDR2 reads SMNVEV (reference sequence). CDR3 length: 11 residues. V gave up 6 bases and J gave up 5 bases, with 5 bases separating them. CDR3 sequence (DNA): TGTGCCAGCAGGCGCCACAATGAGCAGTTCTTC. It encodes CASRRHNEQFF.

CDR3: CASSPVRGYEQYF. CDR3 bases: TGTGCCAGCAGTCCAGTAAGGGGCTACGAGCAGTACTTC. The chain uses TRBV27 and TRBJ2-7, with D tentatively TRBD1 (5 bases). The germline V gene encodes CDR1 MNHEY and CDR2 SMNVEV (reference sequence). The CDR3 length is 13 residues. The germline V and J ends were trimmed by 5 bases and 3 bases, with 11 bases remaining between them.

The CDR3 reads CSARGPATYNEQFF. CDR3 in DNA: TGCAGTGCTAGAGGCCCGGCGACCTACAATGAGCAGTTCTTC. This sequence joins TRBV20-1 and TRBJ2-1; D is unresolved. The germline V gene encodes CDR1 DFQATT and CDR2 SNEGSKA (reference sequence). The CDR3 has 14 amino acids. V dropped 1 base and J dropped 2 bases, with 9 bases sitting between them.